This TCR beta chain was observed in a study of OX40 agonist ivuxolimab in advanced cancers. Overall study findings and caveats: Average numbers of expanded clones were greater in CD8+ T cells than in CD4+. Clonal expansion was among the lowest in partial responders at 0.1-3.0 mg/kg, especially CD8+. Dosing at 0.1 to 3.0 mg/kg was accompanied by clonal expansion of CD4+ and CD8+ blood T cells by week 6.

Patients with autoimmune history or systemic immunosuppression were excluded. The V and J ends lost 5 bases and 0 bases respectively, with 7 bases between them. CDR3 length: 14 amino acids. Germline CDR1 is SGHVS and CDR2 is FQNEAQ. Assay: immunoSEQ multiplex PCR; the TCRdb copy retains only in-frame clones and omits some. Seen here are 70,000 to 85,000 clones, around 85% observed once, and the top ten hold approximately 6%. Points on this clone: What it recognizes is unknown.

The specimen comprised CD4+ or CD8+ T cells sorted from blood, sampled in a trial of the OX40 agonist ivuxolimab. This chain uses TRBV7-8 with TRBJ1-4; no clear D. This clonotype was sampled from an adult with an advanced solid tumor such as melanoma, head and neck, liver or kidney cancer. CDR3 sequence reads: CASSMEATNEKLFF. CDR3 in DNA: TGTGCCAGCAGCATGGAAGCAACTAATGAAAAACTGTTTTTT.